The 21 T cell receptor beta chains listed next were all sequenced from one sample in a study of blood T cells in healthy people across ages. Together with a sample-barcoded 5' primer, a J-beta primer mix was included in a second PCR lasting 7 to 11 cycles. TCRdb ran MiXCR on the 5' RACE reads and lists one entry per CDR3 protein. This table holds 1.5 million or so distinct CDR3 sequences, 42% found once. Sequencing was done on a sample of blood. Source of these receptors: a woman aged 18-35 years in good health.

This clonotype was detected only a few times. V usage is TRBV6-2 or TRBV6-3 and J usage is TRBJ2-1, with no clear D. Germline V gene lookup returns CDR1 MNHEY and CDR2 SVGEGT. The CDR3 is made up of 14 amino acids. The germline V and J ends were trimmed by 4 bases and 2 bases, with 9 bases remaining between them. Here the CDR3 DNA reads TGTGCCAGCAGTTTGACCGTTACCTACAATGAGCAGTTCTTC. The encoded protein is CASSLTVTYNEQFF.

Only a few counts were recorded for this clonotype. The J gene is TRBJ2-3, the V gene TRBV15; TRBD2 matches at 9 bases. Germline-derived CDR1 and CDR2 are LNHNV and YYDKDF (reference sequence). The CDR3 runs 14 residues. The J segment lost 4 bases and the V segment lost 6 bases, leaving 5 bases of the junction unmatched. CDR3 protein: CATSPAGGADTQYF. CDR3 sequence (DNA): TGTGCCACCAGTCCAGCGGGAGGTGCAGATACGCAGTATTTT.

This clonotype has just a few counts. The CDR3 nucleotides are TGCAGCGTCACGGGCGGCTCTAAAGAGACCCAGTACTTC. Encoded protein: CSVTGGSKETQYF. The chain combines TRBV29-1 with TRBJ2-5, with D hard to call. Germline-derived CDR1 and CDR2 are SQVTM and ANQGSEA. CDR3 size: 13 residues. Trimming took off 6 bases at V and 3 bases at J, with 14 bases between the two ends.

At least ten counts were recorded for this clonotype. Here the CDR3 reads CASSPRLGTDTQYF. The CDR3 DNA reads as TGTGCCAGCAGCCCCCGTTTGGGCACAGATACGCAGTATTTT. This chain connects TRBV7-9 to TRBJ2-3; D gene unclear. Trimming took 5 bases from V and 1 from J, leaving 10 bases between them. The CDR3 is 14 amino acids. Germline values: CDR1 SEHNR, CDR2 FQNEAQ (reference sequence). Based on the CDR3 plus reference TRBV7-9 and TRBJ2-3, the full variable domain is DTGVSQNPRHKITKRGQNVTFRCDPISEHNRLYWYRQTLGQGPEFLTYFQNEAQLEKSRLLSDRFSAERPKGSFSTLEIQRTEQGDSAMYLCASSPRLGTDTQYFGPGTRLTVL.

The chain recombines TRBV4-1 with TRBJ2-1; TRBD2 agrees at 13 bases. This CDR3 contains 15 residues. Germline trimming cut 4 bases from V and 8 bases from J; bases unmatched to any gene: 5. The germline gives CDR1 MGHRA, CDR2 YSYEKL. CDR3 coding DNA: TGCGCCAGCAGCCGCACTAGCGGGGGGGCCTATGAGCAGTTCTTC. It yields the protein CASSRTSGGAYEQFF.

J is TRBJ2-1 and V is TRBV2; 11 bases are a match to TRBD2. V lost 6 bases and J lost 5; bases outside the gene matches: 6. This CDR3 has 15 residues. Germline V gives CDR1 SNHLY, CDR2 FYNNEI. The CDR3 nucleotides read TGTGCCAGCAGGGGTAGCGGGAGGGGTCACAATGAGCAGTTCTTC. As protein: CASRGSGRGHNEQFF.

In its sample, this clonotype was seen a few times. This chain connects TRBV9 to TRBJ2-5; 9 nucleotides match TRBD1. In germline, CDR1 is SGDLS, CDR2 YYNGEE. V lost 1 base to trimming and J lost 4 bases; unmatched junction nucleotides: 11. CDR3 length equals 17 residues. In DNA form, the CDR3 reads TGTGCCAGCAGCGTAACCCCGGGACAGGGAACCCTAGAGACCCAGTACTTC. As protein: CASSVTPGQGTLETQYF.

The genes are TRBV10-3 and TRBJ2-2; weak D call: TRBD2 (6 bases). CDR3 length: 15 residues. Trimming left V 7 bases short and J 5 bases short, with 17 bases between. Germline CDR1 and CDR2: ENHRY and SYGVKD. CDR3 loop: CAITGTYGGTGELFF. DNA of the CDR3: TGTGCCATCACCGGGACTTACGGTGGGACCGGGGAGCTGTTTTTT.

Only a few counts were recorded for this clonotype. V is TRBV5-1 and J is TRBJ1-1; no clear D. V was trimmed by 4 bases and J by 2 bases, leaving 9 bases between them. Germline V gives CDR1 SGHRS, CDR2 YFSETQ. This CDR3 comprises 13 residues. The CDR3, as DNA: TGCGCCAGCAGCCCCTCGCAAAACACTGAAGCTTTCTTT. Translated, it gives CASSPSQNTEAFF.

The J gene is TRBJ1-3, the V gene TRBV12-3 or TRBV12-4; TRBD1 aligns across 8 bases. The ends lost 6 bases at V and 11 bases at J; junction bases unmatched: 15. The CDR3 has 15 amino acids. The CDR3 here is CASSPGQGGLMAIYF. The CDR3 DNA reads TGTGCCAGCAGCCCCGGACAGGGAGGGTTAATGGCCATATATTTT.

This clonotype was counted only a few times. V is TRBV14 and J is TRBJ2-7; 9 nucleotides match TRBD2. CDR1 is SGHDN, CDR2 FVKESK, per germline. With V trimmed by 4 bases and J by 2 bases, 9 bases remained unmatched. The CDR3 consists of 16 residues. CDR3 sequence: CASSRTSSGGTYEQYF. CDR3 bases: TGTGCCAGCAGCCGTACGAGTAGCGGGGGTACCTACGAGCAGTACTTC.

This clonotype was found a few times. The CDR3, as DNA: TGTGCCAGCAGCTTTGAGGGACTAGCGGGATACAATGAGCAGTTCTTC. Translating gives CASSFEGLAGYNEQFF. The J gene is TRBJ2-1, the V gene TRBV7-2; 13 nucleotides agree with TRBD2. CDR1 SGHTA and CDR2 FQGNSA come from the germline V gene. The CDR3 runs 16 residues. V shed 3 bases, J shed 4 bases, and the junction held 3 bases outside the gene matches. Together with reference TRBV7-2 and TRBJ2-1, the CDR3 gives the full variable domain: GAGVSQSPSNKVTEKGKDVELRCDPISGHTALYWYRQSLGQGLEFLIYFQGNSAPDKSGLPSDRFSAERTGGSVSTLTIQRTQQEDSAVYLCASSFEGLAGYNEQFFGPGTRLTVL.

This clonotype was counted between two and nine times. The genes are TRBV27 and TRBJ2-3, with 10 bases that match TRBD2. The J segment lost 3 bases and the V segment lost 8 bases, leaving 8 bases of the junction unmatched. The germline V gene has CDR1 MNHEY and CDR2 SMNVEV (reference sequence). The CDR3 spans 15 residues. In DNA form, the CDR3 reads TGTGCCAGCCGAGCAGCGGGAGGGCCGACAGATACGCAGTATTTT. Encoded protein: CASRAAGGPTDTQYF.

The CDR3 reads CSAKSGTSVDEQYF. As DNA, the CDR3 is TGCAGTGCCAAATCCGGGACTAGCGTTGATGAGCAGTACTTC. The chain carries TRBV20-1 and TRBJ2-5, with 10 bases matching TRBD2. CDR1 is DFQATT, CDR2 SNEGSKA, per germline (reference sequence). This CDR3 region has 14 residues. V trimming: 6 bases; J trimming: 11 bases; junction bases outside the gene matches: 15.

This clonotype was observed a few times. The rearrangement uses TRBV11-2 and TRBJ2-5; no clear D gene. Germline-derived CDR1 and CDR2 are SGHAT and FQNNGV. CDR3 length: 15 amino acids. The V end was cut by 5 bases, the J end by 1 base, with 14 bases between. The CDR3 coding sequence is TGTGCCAGCAGCCCAAACTGGGCAGCCCAAGAGACCCAGTACTTC. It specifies CASSPNWAAQETQYF.

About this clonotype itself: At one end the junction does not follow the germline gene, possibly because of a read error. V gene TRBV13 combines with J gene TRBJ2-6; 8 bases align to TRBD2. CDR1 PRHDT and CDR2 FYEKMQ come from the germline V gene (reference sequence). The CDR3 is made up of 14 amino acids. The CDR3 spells CASSLTGGASVLTF. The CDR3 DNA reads TGTGCCAGCAGCCTAACGGGGGGGGCCAGCGTCCTGACTTTC.

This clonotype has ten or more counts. CDR3 sequence (DNA): TGCAGTGCTGCCGGGACAGGGAACCCCTACGAGCAGTACTTC. Translating it yields CSAAGTGNPYEQYF. The rearrangement uses TRBV20-1 and TRBJ2-7, with 9 bases that match TRBD1. The J segment lost 2 bases and the V segment lost 5 bases, leaving 7 bases of the junction unmatched. The CDR3 contains 14 residues. CDR1 is DFQATT and CDR2 is SNEGSKA in the germline V gene (reference sequence).

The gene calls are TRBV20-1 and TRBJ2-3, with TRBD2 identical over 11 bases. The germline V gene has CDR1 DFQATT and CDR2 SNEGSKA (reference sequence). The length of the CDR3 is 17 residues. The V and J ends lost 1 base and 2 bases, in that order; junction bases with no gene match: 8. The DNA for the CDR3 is TGCAGTGCTAGAGGTGGGCTAGCGGGGGGCCACACAGATACGCAGTATTTT. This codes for CSARGGLAGGHTDTQYF.

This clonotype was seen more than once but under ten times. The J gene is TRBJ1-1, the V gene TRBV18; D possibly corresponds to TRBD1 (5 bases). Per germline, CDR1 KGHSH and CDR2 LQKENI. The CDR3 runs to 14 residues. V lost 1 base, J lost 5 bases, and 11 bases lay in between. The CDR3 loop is CASSPQGRGTEAFF. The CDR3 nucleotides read TGTGCCAGCTCACCACAGGGGCGGGGGACTGAAGCTTTCTTT.

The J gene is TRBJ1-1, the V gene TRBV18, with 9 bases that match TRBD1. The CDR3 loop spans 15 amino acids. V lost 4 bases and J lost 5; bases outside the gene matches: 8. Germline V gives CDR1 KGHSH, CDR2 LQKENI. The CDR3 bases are TGTGCCAGCTCACGACAGGGACAGGGTGGGACTGAAGCTTTCTTT. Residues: CASSRQGQGGTEAFF.

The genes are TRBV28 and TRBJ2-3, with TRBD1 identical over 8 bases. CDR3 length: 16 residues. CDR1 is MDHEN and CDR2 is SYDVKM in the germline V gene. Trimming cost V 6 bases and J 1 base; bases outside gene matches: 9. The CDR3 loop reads CASRTTGAERTDTQYF. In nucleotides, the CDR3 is TGTGCCAGCAGAACGACAGGGGCCGAACGCACAGATACGCAGTATTTT.